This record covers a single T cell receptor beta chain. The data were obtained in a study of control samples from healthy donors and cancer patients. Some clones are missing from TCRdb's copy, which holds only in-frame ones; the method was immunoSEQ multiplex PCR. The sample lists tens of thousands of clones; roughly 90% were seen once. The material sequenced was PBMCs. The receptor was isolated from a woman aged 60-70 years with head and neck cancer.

The DNA of the CDR3 is TGTGCCATCAGTGAGTCGTCTGGGGGAGGGCCTACCTCCAATGAGCAGTTCTTC. Its protein is CAISESSGGGPTSNEQFF. The rearrangement uses TRBV10-3 and TRBJ2-1; TRBD2 aligns across 7 bases. The CDR3 runs 18 residues. Trimming at V came to 0 bases and at J to 6 bases, leaving 14 bases not matched to a gene. Germline assignment: CDR1 ENHRY and CDR2 SYGVKD.